The 31 T cell receptor beta chains below were found in one sample sequenced in a study of early T cells in non-severe SARS-CoV-2 infection. TCRdb re-called the 5' RACE reads through MiXCR, storing one row per CDR3 protein. The sample has more than 40,000 distinct CDR3 sequences, roughly 5.7% seen once. Sequencing was performed on whole blood, taken at baseline. The receptors originated from an adult who was a healthcare worker with PCR-confirmed SARS-CoV-2 infection or an uninfected control (not recorded which).

This clonotype was seen at least ten times. This chain connects TRBV4-1 to TRBJ2-1, with 11 bases matching TRBD2. The CDR3 is 18 amino acids. Germline V gene data show CDR1 as MGHRA and CDR2 as YSYEKL. Losses at the gene ends were 0 bases for V and 8 bases for J; bases not matched to a gene: 12. The CDR3 loop reads CASSQDGGTSGPNHEQFF. CDR3 coding DNA: TGCGCCAGCAGCCAAGACGGCGGGACTAGCGGCCCCAACCATGAGCAGTTCTTC.

The table lists this clonotype with a few counts. This chain uses TRBV7-9 with TRBJ1-4, with D possibly TRBD1 on 5 matching bases. The V gene lost 4 bases and the J gene lost 5 bases, with 11 bases spanning the gap. Germline V gene lookup returns CDR1 SEHNR and CDR2 FQNEAQ (reference sequence). The CDR3 has 14 residues. The CDR3 loop is CASSSGTLNEKLFF. The DNA for the CDR3 is TGTGCCAGCAGCTCCGGGACGTTGAATGAAAAACTGTTTTTT.

This clonotype showed up many times. J is TRBJ1-2 and V is TRBV13, with a possible D match to TRBD1 (5 bases). The CDR3 has 14 amino acids. The germline V gene encodes CDR1 PRHDT and CDR2 FYEKMQ (reference sequence). V lost 5 bases and J lost 3, with 13 bases in between. CDR3 sequence reads: CASSQIDSYYGYTF. CDR3 nucleotides: TGTGCCAGCAGCCAGATCGACAGTTACTATGGCTACACCTTC.

V gene TRBV7-2 combines with J gene TRBJ1-5, with D uncertain. The CDR3 covers 16 residues. Germline assignment: CDR1 SGHTA and CDR2 FQGNSA. The V end lost 8 bases, the J end lost 0 bases, and 17 bases lay between the germline ends. The CDR3, as DNA: TGTGCCAGCTCTTCGGGGTCCCGGGGTAGCAATCAGCCCCAGCATTTT. Protein product: CASSSGSRGSNQPQHF.

This clonotype was seen ten or more times. The chain combines TRBV20-1 with TRBJ2-1; weak D call: TRBD2 (5 bases). The CDR3 runs 14 residues. CDR1 DFQATT and CDR2 SNEGSKA come from the germline V gene (reference sequence). Between the trimmed V and J ends, which lost 1 base and 1 base, there was a span of 8 bases. The CDR3 nucleotides are TGCAGTGCTAGAGGAGGGCTTTCCTACAATGAGCAGTTCTTC. Its protein is CSARGGLSYNEQFF.

This clonotype occurred a few times. The V call is TRBV11-2, the J call TRBJ2-3; TRBD2 matches 12 bases. The trim removed 8 bases at V and 5 bases at J, leaving 5 bases unmatched. In germline, CDR1 is SGHAT, CDR2 FQNNGV. This CDR3 has 14 amino acids. CDR3 DNA sequence: TGTGCCAGCGACCCGGGACTAGCGGGAGATACGCAGTATTTT. This sequence encodes CASDPGLAGDTQYF.

This clonotype was seen many times. The chain carries TRBV6-6 and TRBJ2-6, with D perhaps given as TRBD1 or TRBD2 (5 bases each). Germline V gives CDR1 MNHNY, CDR2 SVGAGI (reference sequence). The CDR3 spans 15 residues. Trimming removed 2 bases at V and 4 bases at J, with 9 bases between. The CDR3 DNA reads as TGTGCCAGCAGTTACGGGGGAACAGGGGCCAACGTCCTGACTTTC. It encodes CASSYGGTGANVLTF.

In this sample, this clonotype turned up a few times. This chain connects TRBV30 to TRBJ2-1; D gene ambiguous. The CDR3 runs 14 residues. V lost 2 bases and J lost 4, with 12 bases in between. The germline V gene has CDR1 GTSNPN and CDR2 SVGIG (reference sequence). This chain's CDR3 is CAWSKTQGYNEQFF. CDR3 in DNA: TGTGCCTGGAGTAAGACACAAGGGTACAATGAGCAGTTCTTC.

The V gene is TRBV29-1, the J gene TRBJ1-1; 7 bases map to TRBD1. Germline V gives CDR1 SQVTM, CDR2 ANQGSEA. The CDR3 is 15 residues long. The ends lost 6 bases at V and 5 bases at J; junction bases unmatched: 15. The CDR3: CSVTTGVVSITEAFF. CDR3 nucleotides: TGCAGCGTAACTACAGGGGTTGTTTCGATTACTGAAGCTTTCTTT.

Sample share makes this clonotype medium-sized. The chain is built from TRBV6-4 and TRBJ2-3; D is uncertain. V was cut by 2 bases and J by 0 bases, with 3 bases left in between. The CDR3 spans 13 residues. Germline loops: CDR1 MRHNA, CDR2 SNTAGT. As DNA, the CDR3 is TGTGCCAGCAGTGACGGGAGCACAGATACGCAGTATTTT. This translates into CASSDGSTDTQYF.

This clonotype was seen at least ten times. DNA of the CDR3: TGTGCCAGCAGCTTGGAAGCGGGAGATTACAATGAGCAGTTCTTC. It specifies CASSLEAGDYNEQFF. The V gene is TRBV6-5, the J gene TRBJ2-1, with TRBD2 matching over 8 bases. Looked up from germline, CDR1 is MNHEY and CDR2 is SVGAGI. V was clipped by 6 bases and J by 4 bases; unmatched bases: 8. The CDR3 contains 15 residues.

The chain couples TRBV29-1 to TRBJ2-5, with D tentatively TRBD1 (6 bases). The CDR3 totals 12 residues. CDR1 SQVTM and CDR2 ANQGSEA come from the germline V gene. Trimming left V 1 base short and J 7 bases short, with 10 bases between. CDR3 coding DNA: TGCAGCGTTGAAGCACAAGGGGGGACCCAGTACTTC. Protein: CSVEAQGGTQYF.

The CDR3 sequence is CASSSSGTGANVLTF. Here the CDR3 DNA reads TGTGCCAGCAGCTCCTCAGGGACTGGGGCCAACGTCCTGACTTTC. The rearrangement uses TRBV11-2 and TRBJ2-6, with D possibly being TRBD1 (5 bases). Germline V gene lookup returns CDR1 SGHAT and CDR2 FQNNGV. The CDR3 is 15 residues long. V shed 4 bases and J shed 2 bases, with 9 bases lying between them.

This clonotype was seen at least ten times. The chain uses TRBV29-1 and TRBJ2-5; the D is unclear. Per germline, CDR1 SQVTM and CDR2 ANQGSEA. The V gene lost 2 bases and the J gene lost 7 bases, with 11 bases spanning the gap. The CDR3 totals 12 residues. The CDR3 sequence is CSVESLSGTQYF. CDR3 coding DNA: TGCAGCGTTGAATCCCTGTCGGGGACCCAGTACTTC. Combining the CDR3 with reference TRBV29-1 and TRBJ2-5 gives the whole variable domain SAVISQKPSRDICQRGTSLTIQCQVDSQVTMMFWYRQQPGQSLTLIATANQGSEATYESGFVIDKFPISRPNLTFSTLTVSNMSPEDSSIYLCSVESLSGTQYFGPGTRLLVL.

Only a few counts were recorded for this clonotype. The gene calls are TRBV18 and TRBJ1-2; D call uncertain. In germline, CDR1 is KGHSH, CDR2 LQKENI. Trimming left V 2 bases short and J 8 bases short, with 24 bases between. This CDR3 region has 17 residues. As DNA, the CDR3 is TGTGCCAGCTCACCAATATCAGCGGGTTTCCGCCCCGCCGGCTACACCTTC. As protein: CASSPISAGFRPAGYTF.

This clonotype was seen ten or more times. This sequence joins TRBV29-1 and TRBJ2-1; D not resolved. Germline CDR1 SQVTM, CDR2 ANQGSEA. The CDR3 runs 10 residues. Trimming took off 5 bases at V and 5 bases at J, with 4 bases between the two ends. CDR3: CSVLNNEQFF. The CDR3 DNA sequence: TGCAGCGTTTTAAACAATGAGCAGTTCTTC.

This clonotype was seen a handful of times. The chain combines TRBV5-1 with TRBJ2-7; D unresolved. Germline values: CDR1 SGHRS, CDR2 YFSETQ. V was trimmed by 0 bases and J by 2 bases, leaving 6 bases between them. This CDR3 is 13 amino acids long. The CDR3, as DNA: TGCGCCAGCAGCTTGGGAGGAACCTACGAGCAGTACTTC. Translating it yields CASSLGGTYEQYF.

Regarding this clonotype: A read error may be the cause here, since a much bigger clone is one base away. The chain employs TRBV6-2 or TRBV6-3 and TRBJ2-1; tentatively, D is TRBD2 (6 bases). Germline CDR1 reads MNHEY; CDR2 reads SVGEGT. The CDR3 totals 18 residues. The CDR3 sequence: CANSYYDGSFGSYNEQFF. CDR3 coding DNA: TGTGCCAACAGTTACTATGACGGGAGCTTCGGCTCCTACAATGAGCAGTTCTTC.

The chain uses TRBV7-3 and TRBJ2-5; maybe TRBD1 (6 bases). Germline CDR1 is SGHTA and CDR2 is FQGTGA. The CDR3 is 16 amino acids. V lost 1 base to trimming and J lost 4 bases, with 16 bases between them. Here the CDR3 reads CASSLRGPGQGETQYF. CDR3 sequence (DNA): TGTGCCAGCAGCTTAAGGGGCCCGGGACAAGGAGAGACCCAGTACTTC.

This clonotype was seen at least ten times. V is TRBV27 and J is TRBJ2-7; 10 nucleotides match TRBD1. This CDR3 contains 14 residues. Unmatched junction bases numbered 9, after V lost 6 bases and J lost 7 bases. Germline V gene sequence: CDR1 MNHEY, CDR2 SMNVEV (reference sequence). The CDR3 DNA is TGTGCCAGCAGCACCGGGACAGGGGAGTTGGAGCAGTACTTC. This codes for CASSTGTGELEQYF.

This clonotype occurred many times. V usage is TRBV7-3 and J usage is TRBJ1-5; a weak D match, TRBD1 (5 bases). Germline lookup yields CDR1 SGHTA and CDR2 FQGTGA. The CDR3 extends over 14 amino acids. V lost 2 bases and J lost 2, with 7 bases in between. Written as DNA, the CDR3 is TGTGCCAGCAGCTTACAGGGAGGCAATCAGCCCCAGCATTTT. Translating gives CASSLQGGNQPQHF.

The table lists this clonotype with many counts. The chain employs TRBV5-1 and TRBJ1-2; 11 bases are shared with TRBD1. Germline CDR1 SGHRS, CDR2 YFSETQ. The CDR3 contains 14 residues. Trimming at V came to 4 bases and at J to 7 bases, leaving 6 bases not matched to a gene. The CDR3 DNA sequence: TGCGCCAGCAGCAGAGGACAGGGGGCGAGTGGCTACACCTTC. It encodes CASSRGQGASGYTF.

This clonotype appeared many times. This sequence joins TRBV7-9 and TRBJ2-4; D may be TRBD2 (6 bases). Trimming stripped 4 bases from V and 0 bases from J, with 16 bases between. Per the germline V gene, CDR1 is SEHNR and CDR2 is FQNEAQ (reference sequence). There are 17 residues in the CDR3. The CDR3 region has the DNA TGTGCCAGCAGCTCCTACGGGGGAGACCTAGCCAAAAACATTCAGTACTTC. Its protein product is CASSSYGGDLAKNIQYF.

The table lists this clonotype with a few counts. CDR3 in DNA: TGTGCCAGCAGTTGCCAGGAGGGTAGCGGGAGGGCCGGTTCAGATACGCAGTATTTT. This gives the protein CASSCQEGSGRAGSDTQYF. The chain has TRBV28 and TRBJ2-3; 11 bases are shared with TRBD2. V trimming: 4 bases; J trimming: 4 bases; junction bases outside the gene matches: 16. There are 19 residues in the CDR3. Germline V gene data show CDR1 as MDHEN and CDR2 as SYDVKM. The variable domain in full, completed from reference TRBV28 and TRBJ2-3, reads DVKVTQSSRYLVKRTGEKVFLECVQDMDHENMFWYRQDPGLGLRLIYFSYDVKMKEKGDIPEGYSVSREKKERFSLILESASTNQTSMYLCASSCQEGSGRAGSDTQYFGPGTRLTVL.

The genes are TRBV27 and TRBJ1-5; TRBD1 is a possible D gene (5 bases). V dropped 6 bases and J dropped 2 bases, with 14 bases sitting between them. Germline V gives CDR1 MNHEY, CDR2 SMNVEV (reference sequence). There are 15 residues in the CDR3. CDR3 coding DNA: TGTGCCAGCAGGAAGCAGGGTTGGGGCAATCAGCCCCAGCATTTT. Protein sequence: CASRKQGWGNQPQHF.

The gene calls are TRBV20-1 and TRBJ1-2; no clear D gene. The CDR3 contains 17 residues. Trimming removed 0 bases from V and 5 bases from J, with 22 bases in between. Germline loops: CDR1 DFQATT, CDR2 SNEGSKA (reference sequence). DNA of the CDR3: TGCAGTGCTAGAGATGACGGTGAATTCAGAACTATGTATGGCTACACCTTC. It encodes CSARDDGEFRTMYGYTF.

With regard to this clonotype: It may be a read error: a sequence one base away is much more abundant. CDR3 in amino acids: CTSSFFLDTSSYEQYF. The CDR3, as DNA: TGTACCAGCAGCTTCTTTCTTGATACATCCAGCTACGAGCAGTACTTC. This chain uses TRBV11-3 with TRBJ2-7; D unresolved. The CDR3 consists of 16 residues. Germline V gene data show CDR1 as SGHNT and CDR2 as YENEEA.

This clonotype was seen at least ten times. V and J are TRBV28 and TRBJ2-7, with TRBD1 matching over 8 bases. The germline CDR1 and CDR2 sequences are MDHEN and SYDVKM. This CDR3 contains 16 residues. The ends lost 3 bases at V and 3 bases at J; junction bases unmatched: 10. The CDR3 coding sequence is TGTGCCAGCAGTTTGTCGACGGGACAGGACAGCTACGAGCAGTACTTC. The encoded protein is CASSLSTGQDSYEQYF.

In its sample, this clonotype was seen many times. V is TRBV18 and J is TRBJ1-1, with D tentatively TRBD1 (5 bases). The V and J ends lost 3 bases and 4 bases respectively, with 12 bases between them. CDR3 length: 14 amino acids. The V gene's germline CDR1 is KGHSH and CDR2 LQKENI. Here the CDR3 DNA reads TGTGCCAGCTCACCGGGACTCCGGTCCACTGAAGCTTTCTTT. Translating it yields CASSPGLRSTEAFF.

The chain recombines TRBV3-1 with TRBJ1-1, with D unresolved. CDR1 LGHDT and CDR2 YNNKEL come from the germline V gene (reference sequence). V lost 4 bases, J lost 4 bases, and 10 bases lay in between. There are 13 residues in the CDR3. The CDR3 sequence is CASSRVSGTEAFF. DNA of the CDR3: TGTGCCAGCAGCCGAGTTTCGGGCACTGAAGCTTTCTTT.

This clonotype showed up many times. The chain combines TRBV7-6 with TRBJ1-1, with a weak D call TRBD1 (6 bases). Germline assignment: CDR1 SGHVS and CDR2 FNYEAQ. Trimming pared 0 bases from V and 3 bases from J, leaving 14 bases between. This CDR3 region has 16 residues. The CDR3 spells CASSLAPGGSDTEAFF. The CDR3 DNA reads TGTGCCAGCAGCTTAGCGCCGGGGGGCTCGGACACTGAAGCTTTCTTT.